These 21 T cell receptor beta chains were all obtained from the same sample, sequenced in a study of blood T cell repertoires in COVID-19. The assay was immunoSEQ multiplex PCR, and TCRdb's table has in-frame clones only and misses some. The sample lists 400,000 to 450,000 clones, around 90% occurring once. The sequenced sample consisted of PBMCs or T cells enriched from blood (not recorded which). Every receptor here comes from a man in his late teens or twenties who had recovered from COVID-19.

The chain joins TRBV5-8 to TRBJ1-2, with no clear D. V was shortened by 2 bases and J by 4 bases, with 24 bases between the two germline ends. CDR1 is SGHTS and CDR2 is YDEGEE in the germline V gene. This CDR3 has 18 residues. In DNA, the CDR3 is TGTGCCAGCAGCTTCAATAGCGGCCGAGGAGGGTGGGCCTATGGCTACACCTTC. Protein product: CASSFNSGRGGWAYGYTF.

The rearrangement uses TRBV21-1 and TRBJ2-7; the listed D gene, TRBD1, was not tested against the DNA. TRBV21-1 is deemed a pseudogene. This CDR3 comprises 14 residues. The CDR3 protein is CASSKIPHSGEQYF. The DNA for the CDR3 is TGTGCCAGCAGCAAAATCCCGCATTCAGGGGAGCAGTACTTC.

The chain links TRBV27 to TRBJ2-3, with D possibly TRBD2 on 6 matching bases. CDR1 is MNHEY, CDR2 SMNVEV, per germline (reference sequence). Trimming cost V 3 bases and J 3 bases, with 13 bases left between them. CDR3 length: 15 amino acids. The CDR3 DNA sequence: TGTGCCAGCAGTTTTGCGCCTGGAGGGACAGATACGCAGTATTTT. It is translated as CASSFAPGGTDTQYF.

This chain joins TRBV30 and TRBJ2-1; 9 bases agree with TRBD2. This CDR3 comprises 13 residues. Germline V gene sequence: CDR1 GTSNPN, CDR2 SVGIG (reference sequence). Trimming removed 8 bases from V and 2 bases from J; junction bases left unmatched: 4. CDR3: CALTSGPYNEQFF. The CDR3 DNA follows: TGTGCCCTGACTAGCGGCCCCTACAATGAGCAGTTCTTC. The full variable domain, in which reference TRBV30 and TRBJ2-1 provide the parts outside the CDR3, is SQTIHQWPATLVQPVGSPLSLECTVEGTSNPNLYWYRQAAGRGLQLLFYSVGIGQISSEVPQNLSASRPQDRQFILSSKKLLLSDSGFYLCALTSGPYNEQFFGPGTRLTVL.

V is TRBV6-5 and J is TRBJ2-2, with D possibly matching TRBD2 (6 bases). Between the trimmed V and J ends, which lost 6 bases and 4 bases, there was a span of 9 bases. The CDR3 totals 13 residues. CDR1 is MNHEY, CDR2 SVGAGI, per germline. The CDR3 reads CASRGTSTGELFF. CDR3 nucleotide sequence: TGTGCCAGCAGGGGGACTTCCACCGGGGAGCTGTTTTTT.

This clone occurred once. V gene TRBV2 combines with J gene TRBJ1-1; TRBD1 matches 7 bases. Germline values: CDR1 SNHLY, CDR2 FYNNEI. This CDR3 is 14 amino acids long. V shed 0 bases and J 3 bases; nucleotides not matched to a gene: 1. The CDR3 DNA sequence: TGTGCCAGCAGTGAAGCGGACAGGCACACTGAAGCTTTCTTT. Amino acids: CASSEADRHTEAFF.

This clone turned up a few times. The rearrangement uses TRBV11-2 and TRBJ1-4, with D unclear. Between the trimmed V and J ends, which lost 1 base and 7 bases, there was a span of 4 bases. CDR1 is SGHAT and CDR2 is FQNNGV in the germline V gene. There are 12 residues in the CDR3. As DNA, the CDR3 is TGTGCCAGCAGCTTAGGCGGTGAAAAACTGTTTTTT. This translates into CASSLGGEKLFF.

The rearrangement links TRBV30 to TRBJ1-1; D gene uncertain. V gave up 2 bases and J gave up 6 bases, with 13 bases separating them. Germline V gene lookup returns CDR1 GTSNPN and CDR2 SVGIG (reference sequence). The length of the CDR3 is 13 residues. CDR3 amino acids: CAWSRGKGAEAFF. CDR3 coding DNA: TGTGCCTGGAGTCGGGGTAAAGGAGCTGAAGCTTTCTTT.

The sample holds a few counts of this clone. The rearrangement joins TRBV9 to TRBJ1-5, with D tentatively TRBD1 (5 bases). Between the trimmed V and J ends, which lost 3 bases and 4 bases, there was a span of 8 bases. From germline, CDR1 is SGDLS and CDR2 YYNGEE. The CDR3 loop spans 13 amino acids. CDR3: CASSAQVNQPQHF. DNA of the CDR3: TGTGCCAGCAGCGCACAGGTGAATCAGCCCCAGCATTTT.

This chain links TRBV18 with TRBJ1-3, with 7 nucleotides matching TRBD1. Germline CDR1 reads KGHSH; CDR2 reads LQKENI. The ends lost 3 bases at V and 3 bases at J; junction bases unmatched: 11. The CDR3 runs 17 residues. The CDR3 sequence is CASSPNSGTAIGNTIYF. The DNA of the CDR3 is TGTGCCAGCTCACCTAATTCTGGGACAGCGATTGGAAACACCATATATTTT.

The chain joins TRBV29-1 to TRBJ2-1; 10 nucleotides line up with TRBD2. V trimming: 8 bases; J trimming: 0 bases; junction bases outside the gene matches: 10. Germline lookup yields CDR1 SQVTM and CDR2 ANQGSEA. The CDR3 covers 16 residues. CDR3 bases: TGCAGCCTGACTAGCGGGCAACCCAGCTCCTACAATGAGCAGTTCTTC. Its protein product is CSLTSGQPSSYNEQFF.

The chain links TRBV28 to TRBJ1-5, with 7 nucleotides matching TRBD1. The length of the CDR3 is 14 residues. Germline V lookup: CDR1 MDHEN, CDR2 SYDVKM. Trimming at V came to 4 bases and at J to 7 bases, leaving 7 bases not matched to a gene. The CDR3 coding sequence is TGTGCCAGCAGTTCGGGACAGCCGAGGCAGCCCCAGCATTTT. Amino acid sequence: CASSSGQPRQPQHF.

The chain joins TRBV6-1 to TRBJ1-2, with 9 bases fitting TRBD1. Germline loops: CDR1 MNHNS, CDR2 SASEGT. The CDR3 extends over 16 amino acids. J was trimmed by 5 bases and V by 2 bases; bases with no gene match: 9. CDR3 nucleotide sequence: TGTGCCAGCAGTGAAAACACAGGGGGCTTTTCGTATGGCTACACCTTC. This codes for CASSENTGGFSYGYTF.

The rearrangement links TRBV6-5 to TRBJ1-1; the match to TRBD1 covers 8 bases. Germline loops: CDR1 MNHEY, CDR2 SVGAGI. The length of the CDR3 is 14 residues. V shed 6 bases, J shed 2 bases, and the junction held 5 bases outside the gene matches. For the CDR3, the DNA is TGTGCCAGCAGCATTGGACAGGGAAACACTGAAGCTTTCTTT. It specifies CASSIGQGNTEAFF.

The chain is built from TRBV27 and TRBJ1-3, with D maybe TRBD1 (6 bases). CDR3 size: 13 residues. Per the germline V gene, CDR1 is MNHEY and CDR2 is SMNVEV (reference sequence). The V end lost 2 bases, the J end lost 9 bases, and 11 bases lay between the germline ends. CDR3 in amino acids: CASSLTGSGTIYF. The DNA for the CDR3 is TGTGCCAGCAGTTTAACAGGGTCCGGCACCATATATTTT.

The rearrangement uses TRBV30 and TRBJ2-3, with D unresolved. The CDR3 consists of 12 residues. Trimming took 1 base from V and 6 from J, leaving 8 bases between them. CDR1 GTSNPN and CDR2 SVGIG come from the germline V gene (reference sequence). The CDR3 DNA follows: TGTGCCTGGAGTGCTACCCCCGATACGCAGTATTTT. Residues: CAWSATPDTQYF.

This rearrangement joins TRBV29-1 to TRBJ2-7, with D perhaps matching TRBD1 (6 bases). The ends were cut back, 4 bases at V and 6 bases at J, with 13 bases in the middle. Looked up from germline, CDR1 is SQVTM and CDR2 is ANQGSEA. This CDR3 has 12 amino acids. The CDR3 sequence: CSVVGGLSEQYF. The CDR3 DNA reads as TGCAGCGTTGTTGGGGGCCTATCCGAGCAGTACTTC.

V is TRBV7-9 and J is TRBJ2-2; 8 nucleotides line up with TRBD2. V was pared by 6 bases and J by 8 bases, with 11 bases of the junction left unmatched. This CDR3 is built from 15 residues. Looked up from germline, CDR1 is SEHNR and CDR2 is FQNEAQ (reference sequence). The CDR3 is CASSSGRAGVGELFF. The DNA of the CDR3 is TGTGCCAGCAGTTCTGGGCGAGCGGGAGTAGGGGAGCTGTTTTTT. Based on the CDR3 plus reference TRBV7-9 and TRBJ2-2, the full variable domain is DTGVSQNPRHKITKRGQNVTFRCDPISEHNRLYWYRQTLGQGPEFLTYFQNEAQLEKSRLLSDRFSAERPKGSFSTLEIQRTEQGDSAMYLCASSSGRAGVGELFFGEGSRLTVL.

The rearrangement links TRBV15 to TRBJ1-5; TRBD1 matches 8 bases. The J segment lost 3 bases and the V segment lost 4 bases, leaving 14 bases of the junction unmatched. The CDR3 covers 18 residues. Germline assignment: CDR1 LNHNV and CDR2 YYDKDF (reference sequence). Written as DNA, the CDR3 is TGTGCCACCAGCAAAAACCGTGACAGGGGAGGTGTCAATCAGCCCCAGCATTTT. Translated, it gives CATSKNRDRGGVNQPQHF. Drawing the rest from reference TRBV15 and TRBJ1-5, the complete variable domain is DAMVIQNPRYQVTQFGKPVTLSCSQTLNHNVMYWYQQKSSQAPKLLFHYYDKDFNNEADTPDNFQSRRPNTSFCFLDIRSPGLGDTAMYLCATSKNRDRGGVNQPQHFGDGTRLSIL.

The rearrangement links TRBV19 to TRBJ1-5; no clear D. V lost 7 bases and J 0 bases, leaving 13 bases between the germline ends. This CDR3 comprises 15 residues. Germline V CDR1 and CDR2: LNHDA, SQIVND (reference sequence). CDR3 protein: CASKETDYSNQPQHF. The CDR3 DNA reads as TGTGCCAGTAAAGAAACTGACTATAGCAATCAGCCCCAGCATTTT.

This clone appeared a few times. The chain joins TRBV20-1 to TRBJ1-1; D gene unclear. The CDR3 extends over 11 amino acids. CDR1 is DFQATT, CDR2 SNEGSKA, per germline (reference sequence). The ends were cut back, 5 bases at V and 4 bases at J, with 8 bases in the middle. CDR3 region: CSAPRSTEAFF. For the CDR3, the DNA is TGCAGTGCTCCGAGGTCCACTGAAGCTTTCTTT.